This is a list of T cell receptor beta chains from one sample in a study of blood T cell repertoires in COVID-19. The protocol was immunoSEQ multiplex PCR, while the TCRdb copy is restricted to in-frame clones and leaves out a portion. This sample has 80,000 or so clones, with approximately 82% found just once. Sequencing input: peripheral blood. Every receptor here comes from a human donor in a cohort sampled during active COVID-19. Both conserved end residues are part of each CDR3. The order of the fields is D gene, J gene, CDR3 length, clone size, V gene, CDR3 DNA, CDR3 protein. A D gene is named only where the DNA matches it firmly. Rows give clone size only sometimes, using once, few, many, or a class for an expanded clone.

>-|TRBJ2-3|14|-|TRBV9
TGTGCCAGCAGCGTCGGACAGCCCACAGATACGCAGTATTTT
CASSVGQPTDTQYF
>-|TRBJ1-2|12|-|TRBV20-1
TGCAGTGCTAGTTCCGGTCAATATGGCTACACCTTC
CSASSGQYGYTF
>-|TRBJ1-2|13|-|TRBV6-6
TGTGCCAGCAGTTTGCTAGATCCCTATGGCTACACCTTC
CASSLLDPYGYTF
>-|TRBJ2-7|14|few|TRBV5-5
TGTGCCAGCAGCTTGTATGGACAGAGATACGAGCAGTACTTC
CASSLYGQRYEQYF
>-|TRBJ1-1|15|-|TRBV19
TGTGCCAGTAGTTCTGGCAGGGTGATGAACACTGAAGCTTTCTTT
CASSSGRVMNTEAFF
>TRBD1|TRBJ1-1|14|-|TRBV6-5
TGTGCCAGCAGCGGGACAGGGGGGACTATAGAAGCTTTCTTT
CASSGTGGTIEAFF
>TRBD1|TRBJ1-1|17|-|TRBV4-2
TGTGCCAGCAGCCAAGAGGACCTACAGGGGATAGACACTGAAGCTTTCTTT
CASSQEDLQGIDTEAFF
>TRBD1|TRBJ1-1|15|few|TRBV6-5
TGTGCCAGCAGTAGATCAACAGGGGTGGACACTGAAGCTTTCTTT
CASSRSTGVDTEAFF
>-|TRBJ1-6|15|-|TRBV12-2
TGTGCAAGTCGCTTAGGTCAGGGGGATCGGTCACCCCTCCACTTT
CASRLGQGDRSPLHF
>TRBD1|TRBJ2-4|16|-|TRBV7-9
TGTGCCAGCAGCCTCCTCCAGGGGGCGCATAGAAACATTCAGTACTTC
CASSLLQGAHRNIQYF
>TRBD1|TRBJ2-1|15|-|TRBV15
TGTGCCACCAGCTTAGGGACAGGCCCCTTCAATGAGCAGTTCTTC
CATSLGTGPFNEQFF
>TRBD1|TRBJ1-1|14|-|TRBV5-6
TGTGCCAGCAGCGCGGACAGGATGAACACTGAAGCTTTCTTT
CASSADRMNTEAFF
>-|TRBJ2-4|14|few|TRBV14
TGTGCCAGCAGCTTCAGCCGGGACAAAAACATTCAGTACTTC
CASSFSRDKNIQYF
>-|TRBJ1-4|16|-|TRBV3-1/TRBV3-2
TGTGCCAGCAGCCCCCTCCCGGGTGAGGGAGGAGAAAAACTGTTTTTT
CASSPLPGEGGEKLFF
>TRBD1|TRBJ1-1|14|-|TRBV5-1
TGCGCCAGCAGGGGGACAGGAACGAACACTGAAGCTTTCTTT
CASRGTGTNTEAFF
>TRBD1|TRBJ2-5|13|-|TRBV9
TGTGCCAGCAGCGGACAGGGTCGCGAGACCCAGTACTTC
CASSGQGRETQYF
>-|TRBJ1-2|15|-|TRBV3-1/TRBV3-2
TGTGCCAGCAGCCGAAGGCGGACAGATAACTATGGCTACACCTTC
CASSRRRTDNYGYTF
>-|TRBJ1-2|14|-|TRBV18
TGTGCCAGCTCACCGGAACAGGGAGGGAGCGGCTACACCTTC
CASSPEQGGSGYTF